A single sample is the source of the 18 T cell receptor beta chains below, sequenced in a study of breast tumors, draining lymph nodes, adjacent tissues. Samples came from axillary lymph nodes draining the breast cancer. TCRdb reprocessed the multiplex PCR reads with MiXCR, giving one entry per CDR3 protein. The sample carries nearly 110,000 distinct CDR3 sequences, roughly 33% recorded once. The sequenced material came from axillary lymph node tissue. These receptors came from a female donor with breast cancer. Some clones in this sample may be carry-over from other donors' samples.

This clonotype has only one observation. The V gene is TRBV7-8, the J gene TRBJ2-1, with 8 bases that match TRBD2. CDR3 length: 15 residues. In germline, CDR1 is SGHVS, CDR2 FQNEAQ. V trimming: 5 bases; J trimming: 6 bases; junction bases outside the gene matches: 9. The DNA of the CDR3 is TGTGCCAGCAGCCACCCAAACGGGGGGGGCAATGAGCAGTTCTTC. Residues: CASSHPNGGGNEQFF. The full variable domain, its missing parts supplied by reference TRBV7-8 and TRBJ2-1, is GAGVSQSPRYKVAKRGQDVALRCDPISGHVSLFWYQQALGQGPEFLTYFQNEAQLDKSGLPSDRFFAERPEGSVSTLKIQRTQQEDSAVYLCASSHPNGGGNEQFFGPGTRLTVL.

This clonotype was counted ten times or more. The genes are TRBV11-1 and TRBJ2-3, with 10 bases lining up with TRBD1. The CDR3 runs 17 residues. Losses at the gene ends were 4 bases for V and 0 bases for J; bases not matched to a gene: 7. Germline values: CDR1 SGHAT, CDR2 FQDESV (reference sequence). Here the CDR3 DNA reads TGTGCCAGCAGCTCAGGGAGGACAGGGGGGAGCACAGATACGCAGTATTTT. Translated: CASSSGRTGGSTDTQYF.

This clonotype was found many times. The chain carries TRBV7-2 and TRBJ2-2, with unresolved D. CDR1 and CDR2 from the germline V gene are SGHTA and FQGNSA. V lost 1 base and J lost 3, with 0 bases in between. CDR3 length: 12 residues. The CDR3 sequence: CASSLDTGELFF. In nucleotides, the CDR3 is TGTGCCAGCAGCTTAGACACCGGGGAGCTGTTTTTT.

This clonotype was recorded at least ten times. The chain uses TRBV6-2 or TRBV6-3 and TRBJ2-7; 7 nucleotides line up with TRBD1. Germline assignment: CDR1 MNHEY and CDR2 SVGEGT. Trimming cost V 2 bases and J 3 bases; bases outside gene matches: 10. The CDR3 totals 16 residues. The CDR3 region has the DNA TGTGCCAGCAGTTACGATCGGACAGGCCCAAGCTACGAGCAGTACTTC. It translates to CASSYDRTGPSYEQYF.

This clonotype was counted at least ten times. V gene TRBV7-9 combines with J gene TRBJ2-1; possibly TRBD1 for D (6 bases). CDR3 length equals 12 residues. V lost 5 bases to trimming and J lost 12 bases, with 14 bases between them. Germline CDR1 is SEHNR and CDR2 is FQNEAQ (reference sequence). DNA of the CDR3: TGTGCCAGCAGCCAGGACAGTTTGGGGCAGTTCTTC. Protein product: CASSQDSLGQFF.

This rearrangement joins TRBV7-9 to TRBJ1-5, with TRBD1 as a possible D gene (6 bases). V was pared by 6 bases and J by 5 bases, with 8 bases between. From germline, CDR1 is SEHNR and CDR2 FQNEAQ (reference sequence). The CDR3 covers 12 residues. In DNA form, the CDR3 reads TGTGCCAGCAGTTACAGGGATCAGCCCCAGCATTTT. Residues: CASSYRDQPQHF.

The gene calls are TRBV7-3 and TRBJ1-1; D gene uncertain. CDR1 and CDR2 (germline): SGHTA, FQGTGA. The CDR3 contains 13 residues. V lost 1 base and J 10 bases, leaving 13 bases between the germline ends. CDR3 loop: CASSLSGEVTAFF. CDR3 in DNA: TGTGCCAGCAGCTTAAGTGGGGAGGTGACAGCTTTCTTT.

The chain joins TRBV6-5 to TRBJ1-6; a weak D match, TRBD1 (6 bases). The CDR3 runs 14 residues. The germline V gene has CDR1 MNHEY and CDR2 SVGAGI. Deletions cut 7 bases from V and 8 bases from J, with 15 bases between. CDR3 bases: TGTGCCAGCACCGGGGGGCAGGGGCATTCACCCCTCCACTTT. Its translation: CASTGGQGHSPLHF.

V gene TRBV5-1 combines with J gene TRBJ2-4; either TRBD1 or TRBD2 may supply D (5 bases each). Per germline, CDR1 SGHRS and CDR2 YFSETQ. V lost 0 bases and J 4 bases, leaving 23 bases between the germline ends. The CDR3 runs to 19 residues. The CDR3 DNA is TGCGCCAGCAGCTTGGTCTTCGGGGACCCACTCTGGGGGAAAAACATTCAGTACTTC. It codes for CASSLVFGDPLWGKNIQYF.

This clonotype showed up many times. The CDR3 DNA reads TGTGCCACCAGTGATTCCATAGCTAACTATGGCTACACCTTC. Amino acids: CATSDSIANYGYTF. The chain links TRBV24-1 to TRBJ1-2; D not certain. The CDR3 spans 14 residues. V dropped 2 bases and J dropped 0 bases, with 6 bases sitting between them. The germline V gene has CDR1 KGHDR and CDR2 SFDVKD.

The gene calls are TRBV2 and TRBJ2-7; D assignment may be TRBD1 or TRBD2 (5 bases each). Germline values: CDR1 SNHLY, CDR2 FYNNEI. V gave up 11 bases and J gave up 4 bases, with 18 bases separating them. This CDR3 comprises 13 residues. CDR3 bases: TGTGCCCTCCCAGGGACCTACCCGTACGAGCAGTACTTC. This encodes CALPGTYPYEQYF. Combining the CDR3 with reference TRBV2 and TRBJ2-7 gives the whole variable domain EPEVTQTPSHQVTQMGQEVILRCVPISNHLYFYWYRQILGQKVEFLVSFYNNEISEKSEIFDDQFSVERPDGSNFTLKIRSTKLEDSAMYFCALPGTYPYEQYFGPGTRLTVT.

This clonotype was counted between two and nine times. This chain links TRBV19 with TRBJ1-1, with D possibly matching TRBD1 (6 bases). The germline V and J ends were trimmed by 0 bases and 6 bases, with 11 bases remaining between them. Looked up from germline, CDR1 is LNHDA and CDR2 is SQIVND (reference sequence). This CDR3 is 14 amino acids long. The CDR3 sequence is CASSIDREGAEAFF. Written as DNA, the CDR3 is TGTGCCAGTAGTATAGACAGGGAGGGGGCTGAAGCTTTCTTT.

This clonotype appeared many times. This chain joins TRBV20-1 and TRBJ1-6; TRBD1 might be the D (6 bases). The CDR3 consists of 13 residues. CDR1 DFQATT and CDR2 SNEGSKA come from the germline V gene (reference sequence). V was cut by 6 bases and J by 7 bases, with 13 bases left in between. The CDR3 DNA reads TGCAGTGCCGCGGGACACTTAAATTCACCCCTCCACTTT. Translating gives CSAAGHLNSPLHF.

In its sample, this clonotype was seen many times. The gene calls are TRBV19 and TRBJ2-2; D uncertain. This CDR3 contains 11 residues. CDR1 and CDR2 (germline): LNHDA, SQIVND (reference sequence). With 7 bases removed from V and 7 bases from J, the gap between germline ends came to 7 bases. The CDR3 nucleotides are TGTGCCAGTAAGGTGGGCGGGGAGCTGTTTTTT. The encoded protein is CASKVGGELFF.

This clonotype has a count of ten or more. The J gene is TRBJ2-7, the V gene TRBV5-1, with 9 nucleotides matching TRBD2. The V gene end was trimmed by 0 bases and the J gene end by 4 bases; junction bases not matched to a gene: 5. Germline V gene data show CDR1 as SGHRS and CDR2 as YFSETQ. This CDR3 is built from 15 residues. This CDR3 is CASSLETSGRYEQYF. The CDR3 bases are TGCGCCAGCAGCTTGGAGACTAGCGGAAGGTACGAGCAGTACTTC.

The V and J genes are TRBV7-2 and TRBJ2-7; a possible D gene is TRBD2 (6 bases). The CDR3 runs to 12 residues. Germline CDR1 SGHTA, CDR2 FQGNSA. Trimming left V 6 bases short and J 1 base short, with 7 bases between. CDR3 nucleotides: TGTGCCAGCAGTGGACTATCCTACGAGCAGTACTTC. Amino acids: CASSGLSYEQYF.

There are many counts of this clonotype. The rearrangement links TRBV27 to TRBJ1-2; D may be TRBD1 (5 bases). The CDR3 sequence is 14 residues long. Trimming removed 6 bases from V and 7 bases from J, with 18 bases in between. Looked up from germline, CDR1 is MNHEY and CDR2 is SMNVEV (reference sequence). CDR3 bases: TGTGCCAGCAGGAAAGACAGTTCGCTAGCTGGCTACACCTTC. Protein sequence: CASRKDSSLAGYTF.

There are many counts of this clonotype. The CDR3 region has the DNA TGTGCCAGCAGTAACCCCGGACAGGACGCGACCGGGGAGCTGTTTTTT. This translates into CASSNPGQDATGELFF. The rearrangement joins TRBV6-2 or TRBV6-3 to TRBJ2-2, with 7 positions matching TRBD1. The germline gives CDR1 MNHEY, CDR2 SVGEGT. J gave up 5 bases and V 5 bases, and 11 bases lay outside the gene matches. The CDR3 contains 16 residues.